A single sample is the source of the 8 T cell receptor beta chains below, sequenced in a study of T-cell reconstitution after alpha-beta-depleted transplantation in children (TCRdb year 2016). The treatment or condition label, as the study defines it: allogeneic hematopoietic cell transplantation with graft depleted of TCRalphabeta T cells and CD19 B cells. The method was PCR. Sequencing was performed on an Illumina HiSeq 2500. TCR library preparation used molecular barcoding, with unique molecular identifiers applied to normalize quantification of the TCRbeta repertoire. TCRdb reran the public reads through fastp at Q25 and MiXCR, keeping productive beta chains. All rows with the same CDR3 protein become a single entry with the most common DNA and genes. A total of hundreds of thousands of distinct CDR3 sequences appear in this sample, around 13% of them only once. The ten largest clones represent approximately 2% of the sample.

The sample here was PBMCs, mostly from graft donor cells, taken 360 days after TCRalphabeta/CD19-depleted stem cell transplant. All receptors derive from a male patient younger than 18 who had a stem cell transplant for acute myeloid leukemia, so the T cells may come from the graft donor.

The chain combines TRBV6-2 or TRBV6-3 with TRBJ2-3, with D maybe TRBD2 (5 bases). This CDR3 contains 17 residues. Germline assignment: CDR1 MNHEY and CDR2 SVGEGT. V lost 2 bases and J lost 2, with 17 bases in between. The CDR3: CASSYTYSGVITDTQYF. The CDR3 DNA follows: TGTGCCAGCAGTTACACTTACTCCGGGGTTATCACAGATACGCAGTATTTT.

In its sample, this clonotype was seen a few times. The chain's CDR3 is CSVFSSGVTYEQYF. The CDR3 bases are TGCAGCGTTTTTTCCAGCGGAGTCACCTACGAGCAGTACTTC. This chain links TRBV29-1 with TRBJ2-7; TRBD2 is a possible D gene (5 bases). V was trimmed by 5 bases and J by 2 bases, leaving 16 bases between them. The CDR3 loop spans 14 amino acids. Per the germline V gene, CDR1 is SQVTM and CDR2 is ANQGSEA.

There are a few counts of this clonotype. The rearrangement uses TRBV7-2 and TRBJ2-7; D is ambiguous. This CDR3 contains 13 residues. Per the germline V gene, CDR1 is SGHTA and CDR2 is FQGNSA. V was clipped by 4 bases and J by 2 bases, with 9 bases between them. CDR3 bases: TGTGCCAGCAGCTGGGGAATAGCCTACGAGCAGTACTTC. This gives the protein CASSWGIAYEQYF.

The sample holds a few counts of this clonotype. V and J are TRBV7-3 and TRBJ2-2; 13 bases line up with TRBD2. The CDR3 totals 16 residues. CDR1 and CDR2 from the germline V gene are SGHTA and FQGTGA. After removal of 5 bases from V and 5 bases from J, the junction contained 5 bases not matched to a gene. CDR3 sequence reads: CASSIWTSGGTGELFF. As DNA, the CDR3 is TGTGCCAGCAGCATCTGGACTAGCGGGGGAACCGGGGAGCTGTTTTTT.

This clonotype has ten or more counts. This chain links TRBV11-2 with TRBJ2-1; 8 bases line up with TRBD2. The V gene end was trimmed by 0 bases and the J gene end by 3 bases; junction bases not matched to a gene: 1. The CDR3 length is 15 residues. From germline, CDR1 is SGHAT and CDR2 FQNNGV. The CDR3 loop reads CASSLELAVYNEQFF. The CDR3 DNA reads TGTGCCAGCAGCTTAGAACTAGCGGTCTACAATGAGCAGTTCTTC.

This clonotype was counted only a few times. This chain links TRBV25-1 with TRBJ2-1, with D possibly being TRBD2 (6 bases). V was clipped by 3 bases and J by 3 bases, with 12 bases between them. There are 15 residues in the CDR3. Per germline, CDR1 MGHDK and CDR2 SYGVNS. The CDR3 region is CASSETGLLYNEQFF. The CDR3 nucleotides are TGTGCCAGCAGTGAGACGGGACTCCTCTACAATGAGCAGTTCTTC.

The rearrangement uses TRBV27 and TRBJ2-5; D not certain. Deletions cut 2 bases from V and 7 bases from J, with 11 bases between. Germline V gene sequence: CDR1 MNHEY, CDR2 SMNVEV (reference sequence). This CDR3 spans 13 amino acids. This CDR3 reads CASSLNGHGTQYF. CDR3 DNA sequence: TGTGCCAGCAGTTTAAACGGGCACGGGACCCAGTACTTC.

CDR3 region: CASSLGVMGNYGYTF. The CDR3 nucleotides are TGTGCCAGCAGTTTAGGTGTAATGGGGAACTATGGCTACACCTTC. The chain employs TRBV12-3 or TRBV12-4 and TRBJ1-2; D unclear. Trimming shortened V by 1 base and J by 2 bases, and 11 bases separated the two germline ends. The CDR3 contains 15 residues.